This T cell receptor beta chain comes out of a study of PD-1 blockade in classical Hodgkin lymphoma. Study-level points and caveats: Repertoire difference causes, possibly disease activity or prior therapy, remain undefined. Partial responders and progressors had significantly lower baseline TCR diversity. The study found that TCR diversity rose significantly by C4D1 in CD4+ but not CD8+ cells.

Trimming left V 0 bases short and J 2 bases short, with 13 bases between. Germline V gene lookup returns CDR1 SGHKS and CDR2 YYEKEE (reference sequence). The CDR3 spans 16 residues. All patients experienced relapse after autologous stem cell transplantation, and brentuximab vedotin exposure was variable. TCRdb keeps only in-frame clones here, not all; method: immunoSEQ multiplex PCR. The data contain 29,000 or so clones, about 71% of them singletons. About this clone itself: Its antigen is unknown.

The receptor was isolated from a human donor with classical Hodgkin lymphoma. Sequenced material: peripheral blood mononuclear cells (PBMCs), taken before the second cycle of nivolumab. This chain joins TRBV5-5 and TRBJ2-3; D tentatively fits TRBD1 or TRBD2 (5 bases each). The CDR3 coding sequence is TGTGCCAGCAGCTTGGCCGGGACCCGATCCACAGATACGCAGTATTTT. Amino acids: CASSLAGTRSTDTQYF.